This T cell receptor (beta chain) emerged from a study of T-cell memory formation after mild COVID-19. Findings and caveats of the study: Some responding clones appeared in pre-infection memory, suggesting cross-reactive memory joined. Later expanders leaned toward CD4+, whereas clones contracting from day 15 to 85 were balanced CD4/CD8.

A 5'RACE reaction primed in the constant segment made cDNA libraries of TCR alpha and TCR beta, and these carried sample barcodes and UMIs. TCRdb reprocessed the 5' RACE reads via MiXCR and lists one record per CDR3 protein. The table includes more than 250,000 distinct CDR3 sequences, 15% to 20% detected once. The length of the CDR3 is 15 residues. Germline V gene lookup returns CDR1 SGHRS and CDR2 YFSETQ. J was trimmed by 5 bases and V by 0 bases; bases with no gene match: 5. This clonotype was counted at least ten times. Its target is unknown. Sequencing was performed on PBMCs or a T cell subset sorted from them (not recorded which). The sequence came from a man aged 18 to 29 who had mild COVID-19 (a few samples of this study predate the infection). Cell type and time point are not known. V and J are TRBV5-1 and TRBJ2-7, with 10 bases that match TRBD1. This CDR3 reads CASSLEGQGGDEQYF. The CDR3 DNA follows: TGCGCCAGCAGCTTGGAAGGACAGGGGGGGGACGAGCAGTACTTC.